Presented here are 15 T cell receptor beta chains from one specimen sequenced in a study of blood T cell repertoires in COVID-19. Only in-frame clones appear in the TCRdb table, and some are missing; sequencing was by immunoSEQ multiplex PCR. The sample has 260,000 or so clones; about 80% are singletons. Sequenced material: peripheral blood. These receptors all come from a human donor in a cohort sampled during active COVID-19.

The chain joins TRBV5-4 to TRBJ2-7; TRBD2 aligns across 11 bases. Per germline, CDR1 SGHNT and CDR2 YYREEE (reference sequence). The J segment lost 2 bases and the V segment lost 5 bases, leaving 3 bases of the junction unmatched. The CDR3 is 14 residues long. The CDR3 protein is CASSTSGGTYEQYF. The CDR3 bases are TGTGCCAGCAGTACTAGCGGGGGAACCTACGAGCAGTACTTC.

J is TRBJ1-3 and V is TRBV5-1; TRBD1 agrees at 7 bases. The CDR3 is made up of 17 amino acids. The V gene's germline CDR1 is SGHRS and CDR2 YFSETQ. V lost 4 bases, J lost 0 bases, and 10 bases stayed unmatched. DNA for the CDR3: TGCGCCAGCAGCATAGGGACAGCTACCTTCTCTGGAAACACCATATATTTT. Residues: CASSIGTATFSGNTIYF.

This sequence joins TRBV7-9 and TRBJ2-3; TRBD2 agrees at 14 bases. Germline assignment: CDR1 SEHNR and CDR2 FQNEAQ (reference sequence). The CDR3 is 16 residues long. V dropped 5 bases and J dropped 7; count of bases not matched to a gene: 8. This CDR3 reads CASSLTSGRARYTQYF. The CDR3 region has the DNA TGTGCCAGCAGCCTGACTAGCGGGAGGGCCAGGTATACGCAGTATTTT.

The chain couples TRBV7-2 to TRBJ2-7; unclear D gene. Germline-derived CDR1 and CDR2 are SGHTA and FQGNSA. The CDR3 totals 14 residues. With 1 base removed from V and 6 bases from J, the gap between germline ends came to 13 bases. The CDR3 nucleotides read TGTGCCAGCAGCTTAGGCCCCGAGGTGCGCGAGCAGTACTTC. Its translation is CASSLGPEVREQYF.

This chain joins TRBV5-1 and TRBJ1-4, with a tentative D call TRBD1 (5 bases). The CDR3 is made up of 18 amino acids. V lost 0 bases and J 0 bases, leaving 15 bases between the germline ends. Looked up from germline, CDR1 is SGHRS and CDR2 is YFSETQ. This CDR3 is CASSLGSAGQATNEKLFF. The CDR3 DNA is TGCGCCAGCAGCTTGGGTTCCGCAGGACAAGCAACTAATGAAAAACTGTTTTTT.

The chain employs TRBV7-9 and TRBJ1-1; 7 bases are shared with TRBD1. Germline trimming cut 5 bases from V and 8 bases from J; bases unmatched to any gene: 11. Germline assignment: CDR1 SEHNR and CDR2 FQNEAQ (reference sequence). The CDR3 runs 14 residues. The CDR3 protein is CASSLNRGTDEAFF. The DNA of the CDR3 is TGTGCCAGCAGCCTTAACAGGGGAACAGACGAAGCTTTCTTT.

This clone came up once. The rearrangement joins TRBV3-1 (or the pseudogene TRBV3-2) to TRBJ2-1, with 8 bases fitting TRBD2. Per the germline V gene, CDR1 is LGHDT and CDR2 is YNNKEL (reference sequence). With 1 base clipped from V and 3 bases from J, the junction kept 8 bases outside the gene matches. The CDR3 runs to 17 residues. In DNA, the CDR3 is TGTGCCAGCAGCCAAGCTTTTTTAGCGGGGAGCTACAATGAGCAGTTCTTC. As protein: CASSQAFLAGSYNEQFF.

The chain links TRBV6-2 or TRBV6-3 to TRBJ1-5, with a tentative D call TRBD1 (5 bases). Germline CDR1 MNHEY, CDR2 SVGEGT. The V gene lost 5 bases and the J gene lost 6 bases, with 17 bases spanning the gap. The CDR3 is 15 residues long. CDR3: CASSPGDPTFQPQHF. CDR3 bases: TGTGCCAGCAGTCCGGGGGACCCCACTTTTCAGCCCCAGCATTTT.

The CDR3 loop is CASSLASSGRIGNEQFF. The CDR3 region has the DNA TGTGCCAGCAGCTTAGCATCTAGCGGGAGAATCGGGAATGAGCAGTTCTTC. The chain carries TRBV7-9 and TRBJ2-1, with 10 bases matching TRBD2. CDR3 length: 17 residues. Germline V lookup: CDR1 SEHNR, CDR2 FQNEAQ (reference sequence). V shed 0 bases and J 7 bases; nucleotides not matched to a gene: 9.

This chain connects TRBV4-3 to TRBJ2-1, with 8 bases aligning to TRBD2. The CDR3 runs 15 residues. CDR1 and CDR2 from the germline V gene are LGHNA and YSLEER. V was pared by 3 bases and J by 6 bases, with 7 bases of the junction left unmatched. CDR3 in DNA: TGCGCCAGCAGCCACTCGGGGGGGCCAGGCAATGAGCAGTTCTTC. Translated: CASSHSGGPGNEQFF.

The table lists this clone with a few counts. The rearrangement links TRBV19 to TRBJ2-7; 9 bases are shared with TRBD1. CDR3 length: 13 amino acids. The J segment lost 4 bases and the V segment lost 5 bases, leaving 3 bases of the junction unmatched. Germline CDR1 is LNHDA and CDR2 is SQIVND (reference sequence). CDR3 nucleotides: TGTGCCAGTAGTCCCGGGACAGGGTACGAGCAGTACTTC. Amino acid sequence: CASSPGTGYEQYF.

CDR3 DNA: TGTGCCAGCAGCTTAGTCCCGGAGACCCAGTACTTC. It specifies CASSLVPETQYF. The chain couples TRBV7-9 to TRBJ2-5; no definite D call. CDR1 SEHNR and CDR2 FQNEAQ come from the germline V gene (reference sequence). V was clipped by 1 base and J by 5 bases, with 5 bases between them. This CDR3 region has 12 residues.

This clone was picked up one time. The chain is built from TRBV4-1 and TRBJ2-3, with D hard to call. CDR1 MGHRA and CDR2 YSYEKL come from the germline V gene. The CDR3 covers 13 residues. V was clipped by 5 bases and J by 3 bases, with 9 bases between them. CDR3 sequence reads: CASSYRHTDTQYF. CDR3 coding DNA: TGCGCCAGCAGCTACCGACATACAGATACGCAGTATTTT.

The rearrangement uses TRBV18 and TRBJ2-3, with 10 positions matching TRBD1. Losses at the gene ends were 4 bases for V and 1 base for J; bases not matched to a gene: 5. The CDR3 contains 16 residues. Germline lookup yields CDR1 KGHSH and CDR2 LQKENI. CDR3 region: CASSRGQGVRTDTQYF. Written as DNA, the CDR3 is TGTGCCAGCTCACGCGGACAGGGGGTTCGCACAGATACGCAGTATTTT.

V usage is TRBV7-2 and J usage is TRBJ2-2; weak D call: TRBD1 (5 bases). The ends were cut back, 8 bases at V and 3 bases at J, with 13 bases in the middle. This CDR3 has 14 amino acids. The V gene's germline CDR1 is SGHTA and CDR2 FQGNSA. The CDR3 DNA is TGTGCCAGCCCCTTCGAAGGGGACACCGGGGAGCTGTTTTTT. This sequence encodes CASPFEGDTGELFF.